This T cell receptor (beta chain) stems from a study of shared clonotypes between healthy human individuals. Regarding the study as a whole: Generally, naive subsets came out with larger estimated richness than memory subsets.

This clone was picked up one time. Its antigen is undetermined. The CDR3 contains 17 residues. Germline V CDR1 and CDR2: ENHRY, SYGVKD. V was clipped by 0 bases and J by 0 bases, with 14 bases between them. Profiled with immunoSEQ multiplex PCR; TCRdb holds only in-frame clones, not every one. The sample yields about 680,000 clones, less than 80% seen once. Specimen: memory CD4+ T cells sorted from blood. Subset given: CD45RA-negative fraction. This chain links TRBV10-3 with TRBJ1-2; no firm D call. The receptor was derived from a woman aged 30 to 39 in good health. The CDR3 reads CAISESVSGLTNYGYTF. The CDR3 coding sequence is TGTGCCATCAGTGAGTCGGTTTCAGGCCTTACTAACTATGGCTACACCTTC.